The 12 T cell receptor beta chains given below trace back to one sample, sequenced in a study of blood T cell repertoires in COVID-19. Some clones are missing from TCRdb's copy, which holds only in-frame ones; the method was immunoSEQ multiplex PCR. The sample shows some 520,000 clones, 89% of them seen only once. The sample was peripheral blood. Source of these receptors: a man between 18 and 35 years old with COVID-19, enrolled during active disease.

The rearrangement joins TRBV12-3 or TRBV12-4 to TRBJ1-5; tentative D call: TRBD1 (6 bases). V shed 6 bases and J shed 6 bases, with 12 bases lying between them. This CDR3 is 13 amino acids long. The CDR3 protein is CASSSQGSQPQHF. CDR3 nucleotides: TGTGCCAGCAGCTCACAGGGTTCTCAGCCCCAGCATTTT.

The J gene is TRBJ1-1, the V gene TRBV15, with 9 bases matching TRBD1. The CDR3 spans 16 residues. The germline V gene has CDR1 LNHNV and CDR2 YYDKDF (reference sequence). Trimming removed 0 bases from V and 6 bases from J; junction bases left unmatched: 8. The CDR3 reads CATSRDFTGGASEAFF. In DNA, the CDR3 is TGTGCCACCAGCAGAGATTTTACAGGGGGCGCATCTGAAGCTTTCTTT.

CDR3 DNA: TGCGCCAGCAGCCTATACGCAACTAATGAAAAACTGTTTTTT. It yields the protein CASSLYATNEKLFF. The chain carries TRBV5-1 and TRBJ1-4, with D uncertain. The CDR3 has 14 amino acids. The V end was cut by 4 bases, the J end by 0 bases, with 7 bases between. In germline, CDR1 is SGHRS, CDR2 YFSETQ.

This chain uses TRBV3-1 (or the pseudogene TRBV3-2) with TRBJ2-1; the match to TRBD2 covers 8 bases. The germline V gene has CDR1 LGHDT and CDR2 YNNKEL (reference sequence). The V gene end was trimmed by 0 bases and the J gene end by 4 bases; junction bases not matched to a gene: 5. This CDR3 is built from 16 residues. The DNA for the CDR3 is TGTGCCAGCAGCCAAGATCGGGCTAGCGGGTACAATGAGCAGTTCTTC. Translating it yields CASSQDRASGYNEQFF.

V usage is TRBV4-1 and J usage is TRBJ1-5; maybe TRBD1 (6 bases). Germline loops: CDR1 MGHRA, CDR2 YSYEKL. V was pared by 1 base and J by 5 bases, with 6 bases between. The CDR3 loop spans 13 amino acids. The CDR3, as DNA: TGCGCCAGCAGCCAAGGGACAGATCAGCCCCAGCATTTT. This encodes CASSQGTDQPQHF.

The chain employs TRBV7-9 and TRBJ1-2; 7 bases are a match to TRBD1. Germline V gives CDR1 SEHNR, CDR2 FQNEAQ (reference sequence). The CDR3 totals 12 residues. Germline trimming cut 5 bases from V and 5 bases from J; bases unmatched to any gene: 2. For the CDR3, the DNA is TGTGCCAGCAGCCCGGGACAGTATGGCTACACCTTC. The encoded protein is CASSPGQYGYTF.

The chain has TRBV29-1 and TRBJ2-1; 14 bases fit TRBD2. CDR1 and CDR2 from the germline V gene are SQVTM and ANQGSEA. The V gene end was trimmed by 6 bases and the J gene end by 0 bases; junction bases not matched to a gene: 7. This CDR3 has 17 amino acids. The CDR3 here is CSVEGLAGASSYNEQFF. CDR3 DNA: TGCAGCGTCGAGGGACTAGCGGGAGCGAGCTCCTACAATGAGCAGTTCTTC.

This clone has a single count. The J gene is TRBJ1-2, the V gene TRBV7-9, with D unclear. V lost 0 bases to trimming and J lost 3 bases, with 11 bases between them. This CDR3 contains 15 residues. Germline CDR1 and CDR2: SEHNR and FQNEAQ (reference sequence). The CDR3 loop reads CASSLAQRLYYGYTF. CDR3 sequence (DNA): TGTGCCAGCAGCTTAGCTCAGCGCCTCTACTATGGCTACACCTTC.

V gene TRBV5-4 combines with J gene TRBJ2-5, with 8 nucleotides matching TRBD1. Germline V gene data show CDR1 as SGHNT and CDR2 as YYREEE (reference sequence). The CDR3 sequence is 14 residues long. The ends lost 3 bases at V and 2 bases at J; junction bases unmatched: 3. CDR3 region: CASSSTGAQETQYF. CDR3 sequence (DNA): TGTGCCAGCAGCTCGACAGGGGCGCAAGAGACCCAGTACTTC.

The chain carries TRBV13 and TRBJ2-5; 7 nucleotides align to TRBD2. Germline CDR1 and CDR2: PRHDT and FYEKMQ (reference sequence). The J segment lost 5 bases and the V segment lost 2 bases, leaving 8 bases of the junction unmatched. This CDR3 has 15 amino acids. This CDR3 reads CASSLKWRERETQYF. The CDR3 DNA follows: TGTGCCAGCAGCTTAAAGTGGCGGGAGCGGGAGACCCAGTACTTC. Full variable domain (missing parts from reference TRBV13 and TRBJ2-5): AAGVIQSPRHLIKEKRETATLKCYPIPRHDTVYWYQQGPGQDPQFLISFYEKMQSDKGSIPDRFSAQQFSDYHSELNMSSLELGDSALYFCASSLKWRERETQYFGPGTRLLVL.

The V call is TRBV29-1, the J call TRBJ2-2; tentative D call: TRBD2 (6 bases). The CDR3 has 17 residues. Germline lookup yields CDR1 SQVTM and CDR2 ANQGSEA. The V end was cut by 5 bases, the J end by 0 bases, with 19 bases between. The CDR3 DNA follows: TGCAGCGTTTCTATTATATGGGGGGAAGCGAACACCGGGGAGCTGTTTTTT. As protein: CSVSIIWGEANTGELFF.

About this clone itself: At the DNA level, this CDR3 is encoded by other sequences in the same sample as well. The genes are TRBV5-4 and TRBJ2-7, with D perhaps matching TRBD2 (5 bases). Germline CDR1 reads SGHNT; CDR2 reads YYREEE (reference sequence). Trimming stripped 0 bases from V and 5 bases from J, with 9 bases between. The CDR3 sequence is 13 residues long. The CDR3 DNA reads as TGTGCCAGCAGCTTGGCAGGCGGGCACGAGCAGTACTTC. It translates to CASSLAGGHEQYF.